The next 20 T cell receptor beta chains were all read from a single sample in a study of shared clonotypes between healthy human individuals. Some clones are missing from TCRdb's copy, which holds only in-frame ones; the method was immunoSEQ multiplex PCR. The data contain a few million clones, roughly 92% of them singletons. Material for sequencing was naive CD4+ T cells sorted from blood. The subset is: CD45RA+ positively selected. These receptors originate from a man aged 18 to 29 in good health.

The chain joins TRBV5-1 to TRBJ1-2; TRBD1 matches at 8 bases. The CDR3 contains 15 residues. The germline V gene encodes CDR1 SGHRS and CDR2 YFSETQ. Unmatched junction bases numbered 13, after V lost 6 bases and J lost 6 bases. The CDR3 region is CASTLYGQGTHGYTF. For the CDR3, the DNA is TGCGCCAGCACCCTTTACGGACAGGGAACTCATGGCTACACCTTC.

V and J are TRBV15 and TRBJ1-4; unclear D gene. The CDR3 extends over 14 amino acids. Germline V gene data show CDR1 as LNHNV and CDR2 as YYDKDF (reference sequence). Trimming took off 8 bases at V and 0 bases at J, with 10 bases between the two ends. CDR3 region: CATRLRTTNEKLFF. DNA for the CDR3: TGTGCCACCCGTTTGAGGACAACTAATGAAAAACTGTTTTTT.

The chain couples TRBV5-1 to TRBJ2-5, with TRBD2 matching 13 bases. Losses at the gene ends were 4 bases for V and 5 bases for J; bases not matched to a gene: 11. This CDR3 is built from 17 residues. Germline V lookup: CDR1 SGHRS, CDR2 YFSETQ. CDR3 amino acids: CASSIPTSGRAGETQYF. The CDR3 DNA follows: TGCGCCAGCAGCATCCCTACTAGCGGGAGGGCCGGGGAGACCCAGTACTTC.

CDR3 bases: TGTGCCAGCAGTTTCGTCGATCTTAGCAATCAGCCCCAGCATTTT. This gives the protein CASSFVDLSNQPQHF. The chain is built from TRBV6-6 and TRBJ1-5; D is undetermined. The CDR3 totals 15 residues. Trimming pared 4 bases from V and 0 bases from J, leaving 10 bases between. The germline V gene encodes CDR1 MNHNY and CDR2 SVGAGI (reference sequence).

A single count supports this clone. The chain uses TRBV2 and TRBJ2-7, with 7 bases that match TRBD1. The CDR3 contains 14 residues. J gave up 2 bases and V 7 bases, and 8 bases lay outside the gene matches. Germline CDR1 and CDR2: SNHLY and FYNNEI. CDR3 nucleotides: TGTGCCAGCACCCAGACAGGGATCGCCTACGAGCAGTACTTC. This encodes CASTQTGIAYEQYF.

The chain links TRBV6-1 to TRBJ2-7; D not resolved. Per germline, CDR1 MNHNS and CDR2 SASEGT. V dropped 7 bases and J dropped 3 bases, with 7 bases sitting between them. CDR3 length: 11 amino acids. In nucleotides, the CDR3 is TGTGCCAGCATGAAGAGCTACGAGCAGTACTTC. This gives the protein CASMKSYEQYF.

The chain is built from TRBV10-1 and TRBJ1-1, with 7 bases that match TRBD1. CDR3 length: 13 residues. The germline V gene encodes CDR1 WNHNN and CDR2 SYGVQD (reference sequence). Trimming removed 6 bases from V and 3 bases from J; junction bases left unmatched: 4. Here the CDR3 reads CASRRDRDTEAFF. The CDR3 DNA sequence: TGCGCCAGCAGGCGCGACAGGGACACTGAAGCTTTCTTT.

This chain connects TRBV28 to TRBJ1-1; D gene unclear. The V end was cut by 3 bases, the J end by 0 bases, with 5 bases between. Germline values: CDR1 MDHEN, CDR2 SYDVKM. The CDR3 spans 13 residues. The CDR3 is CASSFQVNTEAFF. The CDR3 coding sequence is TGTGCCAGCAGTTTTCAAGTGAACACTGAAGCTTTCTTT.

This chain connects TRBV5-1 to TRBJ2-5; D is possibly TRBD2 (6 bases). The CDR3 totals 13 residues. Germline-derived CDR1 and CDR2 are SGHRS and YFSETQ. Deletions cut 6 bases from V and 5 bases from J, with 14 bases between. The CDR3 coding sequence is TGCGCCAGCATACCGTGGGGGGAGGAGACCCAGTACTTC. It yields the protein CASIPWGEETQYF.

The chain employs TRBV5-1 and TRBJ2-2; 7 nucleotides line up with TRBD1. This CDR3 is built from 12 residues. The germline CDR1 and CDR2 sequences are SGHRS and YFSETQ. Trimming at V came to 5 bases and at J to 7 bases, leaving 2 bases not matched to a gene. Here the CDR3 reads CASSRTGGELFF. The CDR3 DNA reads TGCGCCAGCAGTCGGACAGGCGGGGAGCTGTTTTTT.

The chain combines TRBV6-4 with TRBJ2-7, with TRBD1 matching 7 bases. This CDR3 comprises 15 residues. V gave up 9 bases and J gave up 5 bases; unmatched junction bases: 16. Germline V gene data show CDR1 as MRHNA and CDR2 as SNTAGT. The CDR3 here is CASLVPGQRDHEQYF. CDR3 sequence (DNA): TGTGCCAGTCTCGTTCCGGGACAGAGGGACCACGAGCAGTACTTC.

In nucleotides, the CDR3 is TGTGCCAGCAGCTTAGGGACATATCGACGGGAGAACATTCAGTACTTC. It encodes CASSLGTYRRENIQYF. V gene TRBV11-2 combines with J gene TRBJ2-4, with a possible D match to TRBD2 (6 bases). The germline V and J ends were trimmed by 1 base and 7 bases, with 17 bases remaining between them. Per the germline V gene, CDR1 is SGHAT and CDR2 is FQNNGV. This CDR3 is 16 amino acids long.

The V call is TRBV5-1, the J call TRBJ2-1; perhaps D is TRBD1 or TRBD2 (6 bases each). V dropped 4 bases and J dropped 6 bases, with 14 bases sitting between them. The germline V gene encodes CDR1 SGHRS and CDR2 YFSETQ. This CDR3 comprises 14 residues. CDR3 sequence (DNA): TGCGCCAGCAGCGCGGGACACCAGAGCAATGAGCAGTTCTTC. This gives the protein CASSAGHQSNEQFF. Combining the CDR3 with reference TRBV5-1 and TRBJ2-1 gives the whole variable domain KAGVTQTPRYLIKTRGQQVTLSCSPISGHRSVSWYQQTPGQGLQFLFEYFSETQRNKGNFPGRFSGRQFSNSRSEMNVSTLELGDSALYLCASSAGHQSNEQFFGPGTRLTVL.

This clone showed up just once. V usage is TRBV18 and J usage is TRBJ1-1; D possibly corresponds to TRBD1 (6 bases). The V and J ends lost 3 bases and 6 bases respectively, with 17 bases between them. The CDR3 has 15 residues. Germline V CDR1 and CDR2: KGHSH, LQKENI. CDR3 sequence: CASSPRNREGSEAFF. CDR3 DNA: TGTGCCAGCTCACCCCGAAACAGGGAGGGCTCTGAAGCTTTCTTT.

The V gene is TRBV7-9, the J gene TRBJ1-1; no clear D. From germline, CDR1 is SEHNR and CDR2 FQNEAQ (reference sequence). V gave up 5 bases and J gave up 0 bases, with 4 bases separating them. The length of the CDR3 is 12 residues. The CDR3 sequence is CASSGMNTEAFF. The CDR3 nucleotides are TGTGCCAGCAGCGGAATGAACACTGAAGCTTTCTTT.

In this sample, this clone turned up a few times. The rearrangement links TRBV30 to TRBJ1-1; D is unclear. Germline V gives CDR1 GTSNPN, CDR2 SVGIG (reference sequence). Trimming removed 0 bases from V and 0 bases from J, with 8 bases in between. This CDR3 is 14 amino acids long. The CDR3: CAWSVSTVNTEAFF. The CDR3, as DNA: TGTGCCTGGAGTGTAAGCACGGTGAACACTGAAGCTTTCTTT.

This chain joins TRBV11-3 and TRBJ2-7; TRBD1 matches 9 bases. Unmatched junction bases numbered 4, after V lost 5 bases and J lost 2 bases. The CDR3 totals 14 residues. Per the germline V gene, CDR1 is SGHNT and CDR2 is YENEEA. CDR3 coding DNA: TGTGCCAGCAGCCACCGGGACAGGGCCTACGAGCAGTACTTC. It codes for CASSHRDRAYEQYF.

This clone is a singleton in its sample. The gene calls are TRBV6-5 and TRBJ2-6; no reliable D call. Trimming stripped 5 bases from V and 8 bases from J, with 10 bases between. This CDR3 comprises 13 residues. Germline CDR1 is MNHEY and CDR2 is SVGAGI. CDR3 sequence reads: CASSRARTNVLTF. CDR3 DNA sequence: TGTGCCAGCAGTCGCGCACGGACCAACGTCCTGACTTTC.

The chain joins TRBV30 to TRBJ1-3; the D is unclear. Deletions cut 0 bases from V and 3 bases from J, with 12 bases between. CDR1 and CDR2 from the germline V gene are GTSNPN and SVGIG (reference sequence). CDR3 length: 15 residues. The CDR3 DNA reads TGTGCCTGGAGTGTCGGCATACTGGATGGAAACACCATATATTTT. Amino acid sequence: CAWSVGILDGNTIYF.

For this clone: Other DNA sequences within the sample encode an identical CDR3. V and J are TRBV10-3 and TRBJ1-4; 8 bases align to TRBD1. CDR1 is ENHRY and CDR2 is SYGVKD in the germline V gene. This CDR3 has 13 amino acids. Unmatched junction bases numbered 5, after V lost 6 bases and J lost 8 bases. The CDR3 spells CAISQGAGEKLFF. CDR3 in DNA: TGTGCCATCAGCCAGGGGGCGGGGGAAAAACTGTTTTTT.